Following are 29 T cell receptor beta chains from one sample sequenced in a study of shared clonotypes between healthy human individuals. Produced via immunoSEQ multiplex PCR; TCRdb's table is partial and in-frame only. The table records under 750,000 clones, 72% of them present only once. Source material: memory CD4+ T cells sorted from blood. Subset in this sample: CD45RA-negative fraction. These receptor sequences come from a woman aged 30 to 39 in good health.

J is TRBJ2-7 and V is TRBV6-1; D is uncertain. V gave up 1 base and J gave up 8 bases, with 6 bases separating them. CDR3 length: 11 residues. Looked up from germline, CDR1 is MNHNS and CDR2 is SASEGT. The CDR3 reads CASSEGAKQYF. For the CDR3, the DNA is TGTGCCAGCAGTGAAGGGGCGAAGCAGTACTTC.

This clone was counted a single time. This chain connects TRBV27 to TRBJ2-1, with 8 positions matching TRBD2. CDR1 MNHEY and CDR2 SMNVEV come from the germline V gene (reference sequence). The CDR3 sequence is 14 residues long. Unmatched junction bases numbered 5, after V lost 5 bases and J lost 5 bases. In DNA, the CDR3 is TGTGCCAGCAGTACCGGGACTAGTCACAATGAGCAGTTCTTC. Translating it yields CASSTGTSHNEQFF.

The CDR3 nucleotides are TGTGCCAGCTCACCACCGGTACCGACGGGAGATACGCAGTATTTT. Translated, it gives CASSPPVPTGDTQYF. The V gene is TRBV18, the J gene TRBJ2-3; D not resolved. Germline lookup yields CDR1 KGHSH and CDR2 LQKENI. The CDR3 length is 15 residues. V lost 0 bases to trimming and J lost 5 bases, with 12 bases between them. Full variable domain (remainder filled in from reference TRBV18 and TRBJ2-3): NAGVMQNPRHLVRRRGQEARLRCSPMKGHSHVYWYRQLPEEGLKFMVYLQKENIIDESGMPKERFSAEFPKEGPSILRIQQVVRGDSAAYFCASSPPVPTGDTQYFGPGTRLTVL.

This rearrangement joins TRBV15 to TRBJ1-1, with a tentative D call TRBD1 (5 bases). This CDR3 is 13 amino acids long. CDR1 is LNHNV, CDR2 YYDKDF, per germline (reference sequence). V was clipped by 3 bases and J by 10 bases, with 15 bases between them. CDR3: CATSRLLQVGAFF. CDR3 nucleotides: TGTGCCACCAGCAGGTTATTACAGGTCGGAGCTTTCTTT.

This clone was picked up a small number of times. The chain employs TRBV6-4 and TRBJ2-1; perhaps TRBD2 as D (6 bases). The CDR3 sequence is 14 residues long. The V end was cut by 3 bases, the J end by 7 bases, with 13 bases between. Germline loops: CDR1 MRHNA, CDR2 SNTAGT. CDR3: CASSDSEGANEQFF. The CDR3 nucleotides read TGTGCCAGCAGTGATTCGGAGGGCGCAAATGAGCAGTTCTTC.

The J gene is TRBJ1-2, the V gene TRBV5-8; no clear D. The CDR3 covers 12 residues. V lost 4 bases and J 8 bases, leaving 12 bases between the germline ends. In germline, CDR1 is SGHTS, CDR2 YDEGEE. CDR3 bases: TGTGCCAGCAGCCTAAGCGGCTCCGGCTACACCTTC. It translates to CASSLSGSGYTF.

There are many counts of this clone. The sample has other DNA sequences that encode this CDR3 too. The gene calls are TRBV4-1 and TRBJ1-5; the D gene is possibly TRBD1 (5 bases). V was shortened by 0 bases and J by 2 bases, with 11 bases between the two germline ends. The CDR3 has 16 amino acids. The V gene's germline CDR1 is MGHRA and CDR2 YSYEKL. In DNA, the CDR3 is TGCGCCAGCAGCCAAGATGGGGGTTTCGGCAATCAGCCCCAGCATTTT. Encoded protein: CASSQDGGFGNQPQHF.

V is TRBV9 and J is TRBJ1-1, with 7 nucleotides matching TRBD1. From germline, CDR1 is SGDLS and CDR2 YYNGEE. CDR3 length equals 16 residues. Unmatched junction bases numbered 10, after V lost 1 base and J lost 4 bases. The CDR3: CASSVYEGARGTEAFF. CDR3 nucleotides: TGTGCCAGCAGCGTATACGAGGGGGCGCGAGGCACTGAAGCTTTCTTT.

This chain links TRBV19 with TRBJ1-1; a weak D match, TRBD1 (5 bases). The CDR3 covers 14 residues. V was pared by 4 bases and J by 4 bases, with 13 bases between. Germline CDR1 and CDR2: LNHDA and SQIVND (reference sequence). As DNA, the CDR3 is TGTGCCAGTAGTACGACCGGGGGGGTCACTGAAGCTTTCTTT. It yields the protein CASSTTGGVTEAFF.

The chain has TRBV28 and TRBJ2-1; 11 bases match TRBD2. V was clipped by 7 bases and J by 7 bases; unmatched bases: 9. The CDR3 is 15 residues long. Germline V gene lookup returns CDR1 MDHEN and CDR2 SYDVKM. The CDR3 reads CASTLAGGPQNEQFF. CDR3 nucleotide sequence: TGTGCCAGCACCCTAGCGGGAGGACCACAGAATGAGCAGTTCTTC.

This clone was picked up a small number of times. The chain links TRBV4-1 to TRBJ1-2; perhaps TRBD1 as D (6 bases). The length of the CDR3 is 17 residues. The V end lost 4 bases, the J end lost 8 bases, and 26 bases lay between the germline ends. Germline V gene sequence: CDR1 MGHRA, CDR2 YSYEKL. CDR3 protein: CASSRQRDIGIVLGYTF. The CDR3 DNA follows: TGCGCCAGCAGCCGCCAGCGGGACATCGGGATCGTGCTAGGCTACACCTTC.

V and J are TRBV10-2 and TRBJ1-4; 9 bases align to TRBD1. CDR3 length equals 14 residues. V was pared by 5 bases and J by 5 bases, with 3 bases of the junction left unmatched. Looked up from germline, CDR1 is WSHSY and CDR2 is SAAADI. CDR3 nucleotide sequence: TGCGCCAGCAGTCCCACAGGGGGCAATGAAAAACTGTTTTTT. It encodes CASSPTGGNEKLFF.

The rearrangement joins TRBV30 to TRBJ1-1; the match to TRBD1 covers 7 bases. The CDR3 has 12 residues. V trimming: 1 base; J trimming: 7 bases; junction bases outside the gene matches: 3. Germline V gene lookup returns CDR1 GTSNPN and CDR2 SVGIG (reference sequence). This CDR3 is CAWSDTGVEAFF. CDR3 in DNA: TGTGCCTGGAGTGATACAGGGGTTGAAGCTTTCTTT.

V is TRBV6-1 and J is TRBJ1-2; a weak D match, TRBD1 (6 bases). With 7 bases removed from V and 4 bases from J, the gap between germline ends came to 16 bases. The CDR3 has 14 amino acids. Germline values: CDR1 MNHNS, CDR2 SASEGT. CDR3 coding DNA: TGTGCCAGCATCGAAGGGGGGCTGAGCTATGGCTACACCTTC. Protein product: CASIEGGLSYGYTF.

This chain connects TRBV28 to TRBJ2-6; D remains ambiguous. The V end was cut by 10 bases, the J end by 1 base, with 5 bases between. The CDR3 totals 12 residues. The germline V gene has CDR1 MDHEN and CDR2 SYDVKM. The CDR3 sequence: CATRSGANVLTF. Here the CDR3 DNA reads TGTGCCACCAGATCTGGGGCCAACGTCCTGACTTTC.

This clone appeared a single time. This same CDR3 is encoded by further DNA sequences in the sample. The rearrangement uses TRBV6-6 and TRBJ2-5, with 11 bases lining up with TRBD2. Germline loops: CDR1 MNHNY, CDR2 SVGAGI (reference sequence). The CDR3 extends over 15 amino acids. J lost 2 bases, V lost 5 bases, and 4 bases had no gene match. The CDR3 reads CASSPGTSGQETQYF. In DNA form, the CDR3 reads TGTGCCAGCAGTCCGGGGACTAGCGGACAAGAGACCCAGTACTTC.

This rearrangement joins TRBV19 to TRBJ1-5; D possibly corresponds to TRBD1 (5 bases). V was clipped by 9 bases and J by 6 bases, with 12 bases between them. The CDR3 is made up of 12 amino acids. Germline V CDR1 and CDR2: LNHDA, SQIVND (reference sequence). The CDR3 nucleotides read TGTGCCAGCCAACAGGTCCCTCAGCCCCAGCATTTT. Protein product: CASQQVPQPQHF. The variable domain in full, completed from reference TRBV19 and TRBJ1-5, reads DGGITQSPKYLFRKEGQNVTLSCEQNLNHDAMYWYRQDPGQGLRLIYYSQIVNDFQKGDIAEGYSVSREKKESFPLTVTSAQKNPTAFYLCASQQVPQPQHFGDGTRLSIL.

A note on this clone: This may be a read error: a much more frequent sequence differs by one nucleotide. The same CDR3 arises from other DNA sequences in this sample as well. J is TRBJ1-3 and V is TRBV18; a possible D gene is TRBD1 (5 bases). CDR1 is KGHSH, CDR2 LQKENI, per germline. V was clipped by 8 bases and J by 0 bases, with 8 bases between them. The CDR3 is made up of 13 amino acids. CDR3 region: CASSDSSGNTIYF. CDR3 in DNA: TGTGCCAGCAGTGACAGCTCTGGAAACACCATATATTTT.

This clone turned up a few times. V usage is TRBV2 and J usage is TRBJ2-3, with TRBD2 matching 9 bases. V trimming: 7 bases; J trimming: 0 bases; junction bases outside the gene matches: 2. CDR1 SNHLY and CDR2 FYNNEI come from the germline V gene. The length of the CDR3 is 14 residues. The CDR3 here is CASTSGASTDTQYF. The CDR3 DNA is TGTGCCAGCACTAGCGGGGCTAGCACAGATACGCAGTATTTT.

The chain's CDR3 is CASSLGSSSSYEQYF. DNA of the CDR3: TGTGCCAGCAGCTTAGGTAGCAGTAGCTCCTACGAGCAGTACTTC. The J gene is TRBJ2-7, the V gene TRBV11-2; no firm D call. Germline values: CDR1 SGHAT, CDR2 FQNNGV. Trimming pared 1 base from V and 0 bases from J, leaving 10 bases between. This CDR3 is built from 15 residues.

The V call is TRBV2, the J call TRBJ2-7, with a tentative D call TRBD2 (5 bases). V lost 5 bases, J lost 7 bases, and 18 bases lay in between. The CDR3 spans 14 residues. Germline CDR1 and CDR2: SNHLY and FYNNEI. CDR3 DNA: TGTGCCAGCAGTACGTGGGAGAGCCCCTCGGAGCAGTACTTC. The encoded protein is CASSTWESPSEQYF.

This clone was recorded only once. V usage is TRBV2 and J usage is TRBJ2-7, with no clear D. Per the germline V gene, CDR1 is SNHLY and CDR2 is FYNNEI. The CDR3 contains 12 residues. Trimming left V 3 bases short and J 3 bases short, with 6 bases between. The DNA for the CDR3 is TGTGCCAGCAGTGACATAAACTACGAGCAGTACTTC. Residues: CASSDINYEQYF.

CDR3 sequence: CASSHLQNTGELFF. The CDR3 DNA follows: TGTGCCAGCTCACACCTACAGAACACCGGGGAGCTGTTTTTT. This rearrangement joins TRBV18 to TRBJ2-2, with no clear D. The V and J ends lost 4 bases and 1 base respectively, with 7 bases between them. Germline V gene data show CDR1 as KGHSH and CDR2 as LQKENI. This CDR3 has 14 amino acids.

This clone was seen just once. This chain links TRBV4-1 with TRBJ1-1; TRBD1 matches 8 bases. The trim removed 3 bases at V and 0 bases at J, leaving 6 bases unmatched. From germline, CDR1 is MGHRA and CDR2 YSYEKL. This CDR3 spans 16 amino acids. The CDR3 bases are TGCGCCAGCAGCCATTTTGGGACAGGATTGAACACTGAAGCTTTCTTT. This encodes CASSHFGTGLNTEAFF.

The rearrangement uses TRBV2 and TRBJ1-1; D not resolved. CDR3 length: 13 amino acids. Germline values: CDR1 SNHLY, CDR2 FYNNEI. V shed 8 bases and J shed 3 bases, with 13 bases lying between them. In DNA, the CDR3 is TGTGCCAGCCGGGATTTGGGTGACACTGAAGCTTTCTTT. This translates into CASRDLGDTEAFF. Full variable domain (outside the CDR3, taken from reference TRBV2 and TRBJ1-1): EPEVTQTPSHQVTQMGQEVILRCVPISNHLYFYWYRQILGQKVEFLVSFYNNEISEKSEIFDDQFSVERPDGSNFTLKIRSTKLEDSAMYFCASRDLGDTEAFFGQGTRLTVV.

Comment on this clone: This may be a read error: a much more frequent sequence differs by one nucleotide. The chain is built from TRBV6-1 and TRBJ2-6; D gene unclear. The CDR3 totals 14 residues. Per the germline V gene, CDR1 is MNHNS and CDR2 is SASEGT. V lost 3 bases and J lost 0, with 3 bases in between. The CDR3 DNA is TGTGCCAGCAGTGAGAACTCTGGGGCCAACGTCCTGACTTTC. Amino acids: CASSENSGANVLTF.

V gene TRBV2 combines with J gene TRBJ1-2; D is unclear. The CDR3 loop spans 14 amino acids. Germline lookup yields CDR1 SNHLY and CDR2 FYNNEI. The V end lost 7 bases, the J end lost 8 bases, and 20 bases lay between the germline ends. The CDR3 sequence: CASKATTTSEGYTF. In DNA form, the CDR3 reads TGTGCCAGCAAAGCCACTACGACGTCGGAAGGCTACACCTTC. Using reference TRBV2 and TRBJ1-2 for the parts outside the CDR3, the full variable domain is EPEVTQTPSHQVTQMGQEVILRCVPISNHLYFYWYRQILGQKVEFLVSFYNNEISEKSEIFDDQFSVERPDGSNFTLKIRSTKLEDSAMYFCASKATTTSEGYTFGSGTRLTVV.

The rearrangement uses TRBV10-3 and TRBJ2-7, with D possibly TRBD2 on 6 matching bases. CDR3 length equals 14 residues. Looked up from germline, CDR1 is ENHRY and CDR2 is SYGVKD. The germline V and J ends were trimmed by 8 bases and 5 bases, with 19 bases remaining between them. The CDR3 region is CAIGLGTQRDEQYF. The CDR3 DNA is TGTGCCATCGGGCTAGGGACCCAGCGGGACGAGCAGTACTTC.

The gene calls are TRBV19 and TRBJ2-5; TRBD1 matches 11 bases. The V and J ends lost 5 bases and 3 bases, in that order; junction bases with no gene match: 5. Germline V gene lookup returns CDR1 LNHDA and CDR2 SQIVND (reference sequence). The CDR3 covers 15 residues. CDR3 region: CASSPGTGGKETQYF. For the CDR3, the DNA is TGTGCCAGTAGTCCCGGGACAGGGGGAAAAGAGACCCAGTACTTC.